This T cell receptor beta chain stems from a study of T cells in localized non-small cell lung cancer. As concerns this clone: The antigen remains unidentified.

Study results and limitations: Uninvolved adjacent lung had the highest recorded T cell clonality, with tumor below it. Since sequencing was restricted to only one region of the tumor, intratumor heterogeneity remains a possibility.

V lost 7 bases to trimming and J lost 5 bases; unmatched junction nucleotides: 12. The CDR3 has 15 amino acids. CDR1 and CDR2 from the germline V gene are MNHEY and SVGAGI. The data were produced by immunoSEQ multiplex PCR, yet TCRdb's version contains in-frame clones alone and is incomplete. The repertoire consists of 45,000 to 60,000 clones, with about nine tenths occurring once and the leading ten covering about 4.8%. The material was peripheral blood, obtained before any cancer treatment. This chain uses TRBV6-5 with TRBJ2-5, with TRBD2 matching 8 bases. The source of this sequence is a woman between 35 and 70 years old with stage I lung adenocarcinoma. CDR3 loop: CASKPPGTRGETQYF. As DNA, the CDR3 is TGTGCCAGCAAACCTCCCGGGACTAGGGGTGAGACCCAGTACTTC.